The 20 T cell receptor beta chains presented below share a single source sample, sequenced in a study of blood T cells in healthy people across ages. Alongside a J-beta primer mix, a sample-barcoded 5' primer served in a second PCR lasting about 6 to 12 cycles. A single record per CDR3 protein comes from TCRdb applying MiXCR to the 5' RACE reads. Counted here are around 820,000 distinct CDR3 sequences, 20% to 25% occurring once; the ten biggest clones make up approximately 4%. The data were also submitted as part of a second study, on T cells of mothers and their children.

Sequencing used blood. Receptors originate from a boy under 18 in good health.

Comments on this clonotype: A read error may produce the germline difference seen at one junction end. The chain combines TRBV7-2 with TRBJ1-5, with a tentative D call TRBD1 (6 bases). Germline values: CDR1 SGHTA, CDR2 FQGNSA. This CDR3 comprises 13 residues. The CDR3 protein is CAGSPRGGQPQHF. In DNA, the CDR3 is TGTGCCGGCAGCCCACGGGGGGGCCAGCCCCAGCATTTT. The variable domain in full, completed from reference TRBV7-2 and TRBJ1-5, reads GAGVSQSPSNKVTEKGKDVELRCDPISGHTALYWYRQSLGQGLEFLIYFQGNSAPDKSGLPSDRFSAERTGGSVSTLTIQRTQQEDSAVYLCAGSPRGGQPQHFGDGTRLSIL.

This clonotype showed up just a few times. The V call is TRBV5-6, the J call TRBJ2-7, with 9 bases identical to TRBD1. The J segment lost 2 bases and the V segment lost 0 bases, leaving 6 bases of the junction unmatched. In germline, CDR1 is SGHDT, CDR2 YYEEEE. The CDR3 runs 16 residues. The DNA of the CDR3 is TGTGCCAGCAGCTTGGGGGACGGGACAGGGCCCTACGAGCAGTACTTC. Translating gives CASSLGDGTGPYEQYF. The entire variable domain, with the rest obtained from reference TRBV5-6 and TRBJ2-7, is as follows: DAGVTQSPTHLIKTRGQQVTLRCSPKSGHDTVSWYQQALGQGPQFIFQYYEEEERQRGNFPDRFSGHQFPNYSSELNVNALLLGDSALYLCASSLGDGTGPYEQYFGPGTRLTVT.

The chain uses TRBV28 and TRBJ2-7; no clear D. Germline assignment: CDR1 MDHEN and CDR2 SYDVKM. V was cut by 4 bases and J by 3 bases, with 13 bases left in between. The CDR3 sequence is 14 residues long. CDR3 bases: TGTGCCAGCAGTTCCCCGACTCGAGGCTACGAGCAGTACTTC. This encodes CASSSPTRGYEQYF.

This sequence joins TRBV7-9 and TRBJ1-2; a weak D match, TRBD1 (5 bases). The CDR3 consists of 17 residues. V lost 5 bases, J lost 4 bases, and 23 bases lay in between. Germline lookup yields CDR1 SEHNR and CDR2 FQNEAQ (reference sequence). In DNA form, the CDR3 reads TGTGCCAGCAGCCGACCCCGTGGAGGGGAAGGGATCTATGGCTACACCTTC. Encoded protein: CASSRPRGGEGIYGYTF.

This clonotype was found a few times. The rearrangement links TRBV3-1 to TRBJ2-7; 8 nucleotides agree with TRBD2. With V trimmed by 0 bases and J by 2 bases, 6 bases remained unmatched. Germline-derived CDR1 and CDR2 are LGHDT and YNNKEL (reference sequence). The CDR3 covers 16 residues. DNA of the CDR3: TGTGCCAGCAGCCAAGATATACTAGCGGATACCTACGAGCAGTACTTC. Encoded protein: CASSQDILADTYEQYF.

The CDR3 here is CSARAAGNTGELFF. DNA of the CDR3: TGCAGTGCTAGAGCAGCGGGGAACACCGGGGAGCTGTTTTTT. This chain uses TRBV20-1 with TRBJ2-2, with D possibly TRBD2 on 6 matching bases. CDR1 is DFQATT, CDR2 SNEGSKA, per germline (reference sequence). Trimming pared 1 base from V and 1 base from J, leaving 7 bases between. The CDR3 spans 14 residues.

The genes are TRBV12-3 or TRBV12-4 and TRBJ1-1, with 7 bases fitting TRBD1. The junction had 10 bases not matched to a gene; V was cut back by 5 bases and J by 10 bases. CDR3 length equals 13 residues. CDR3 nucleotides: TGTGCCAGCAGTCCTTCCAGTCAGGGGGGAGCTTTCTTT. Its translation: CASSPSSQGGAFF.

The chain is built from TRBV7-2 and TRBJ2-2; D is undetermined. The CDR3 is 15 amino acids. CDR1 is SGHTA, CDR2 FQGNSA, per germline. Deletions cut 0 bases from V and 6 bases from J, with 11 bases between. As DNA, the CDR3 is TGTGCCAGCAGCTTAGCATCAGCAGCCCCCGGGGAGCTGTTTTTT. Protein: CASSLASAAPGELFF.

The chain is built from TRBV28 and TRBJ1-2; maybe TRBD1 (6 bases). This CDR3 is built from 16 residues. The germline V gene has CDR1 MDHEN and CDR2 SYDVKM. Between the trimmed V and J ends, which lost 1 base and 8 bases, there was a span of 20 bases. CDR3 residues: CASSLFPPTGLKGYTF. In DNA form, the CDR3 reads TGTGCCAGCAGTTTATTTCCTCCGACAGGCCTTAAGGGCTACACCTTC.

The sample holds a few counts of this clonotype. The J gene is TRBJ2-5, the V gene TRBV9, with D uncertain. The assigned J gene may be wrong: the sequence end matches TRBJ2-7 better. In germline, CDR1 is SGDLS, CDR2 YYNGEE. The CDR3 sequence is 14 residues long. The CDR3 coding sequence is TGTGCCAGCAGCGTAGCCGGCGCTGCCTACGAGCAGTACTTC. Protein product: CASSVAGAAYEQYF.

The chain employs TRBV3-1 and TRBJ2-3; D tentatively reads TRBD1 or TRBD2 (5 bases each). V lost 4 bases to trimming and J lost 5 bases, with 22 bases between them. The CDR3 loop spans 17 amino acids. Germline V gene lookup returns CDR1 LGHDT and CDR2 YNNKEL (reference sequence). This chain's CDR3 is CASSLTGRPENRDTQYF. In DNA, the CDR3 is TGTGCCAGCAGCCTCACGGGACGGCCCGAGAACCGAGATACGCAGTATTTT.

The V and J genes are TRBV3-1 and TRBJ1-4; 7 bases are a match to TRBD1. The germline V gene encodes CDR1 LGHDT and CDR2 YNNKEL (reference sequence). With V trimmed by 1 base and J by 4 bases, 6 bases remained unmatched. The CDR3 totals 16 residues. CDR3 DNA sequence: TGTGCCAGCAGCCAAGCGGACAGGCTCTATAATGAAAAACTGTTTTTT. This codes for CASSQADRLYNEKLFF.

The chain uses TRBV5-5 and TRBJ2-1, with a possible D match to TRBD1 (5 bases). V was cut by 5 bases and J by 9 bases, with 15 bases left in between. The CDR3 totals 13 residues. The germline V gene encodes CDR1 SGHKS and CDR2 YYEKEE (reference sequence). CDR3: CASSHTGLGEQFF. DNA of the CDR3: TGTGCCAGCAGTCATACAGGTTTGGGTGAGCAGTTCTTC.

This clonotype was seen only a few times. The chain has TRBV5-1 and TRBJ2-1; 7 bases are shared with TRBD1. V shed 5 bases, J shed 5 bases, and the junction held 4 bases outside the gene matches. This CDR3 spans 13 amino acids. CDR1 and CDR2 from the germline V gene are SGHRS and YFSETQ. The CDR3 sequence is CASSPGQHNEQFF. The DNA for the CDR3 is TGCGCCAGCAGTCCGGGACAGCACAATGAGCAGTTCTTC.

V is TRBV28 and J is TRBJ2-5; D is unresolved. With the DNA end fitting TRBJ2-7 better, the J assignment may be wrong. Germline lookup yields CDR1 MDHEN and CDR2 SYDVKM. The CDR3 extends over 12 amino acids. CDR3 DNA: TGTGCCAGCGGTCGCGGAACATACGAGCAGTACTTC. This gives the protein CASGRGTYEQYF.

This clonotype was counted only a few times. The chain joins TRBV2 to TRBJ2-5, with D unresolved. V was clipped by 7 bases and J by 1 base, with 7 bases between them. The CDR3 covers 12 residues. Germline lookup yields CDR1 SNHLY and CDR2 FYNNEI. CDR3 nucleotides: TGTGCCAGCAAGGCAATCCAAGAGACCCAGTACTTC. Its translation is CASKAIQETQYF.

The chain uses TRBV6-5 and TRBJ1-6; D gene ambiguous. V lost 5 bases and J lost 7, with 15 bases in between. Germline V CDR1 and CDR2: MNHEY, SVGAGI. The CDR3 consists of 15 residues. The CDR3 loop is CASSLDRPGNSPLHF. The CDR3 DNA follows: TGTGCCAGCAGTCTCGACCGGCCCGGGAATTCACCCCTCCACTTT.

This clonotype has a count of ten or more. This rearrangement joins TRBV27 to TRBJ2-7; tentative D call: TRBD1 (5 bases). Trimming removed 3 bases at V and 1 base at J, with 7 bases between. The CDR3 runs 13 residues. Per the germline V gene, CDR1 is MNHEY and CDR2 is SMNVEV (reference sequence). The DNA for the CDR3 is TGTGCCAGCAGTTTCCAGGGTTCCTACGAGCAGTACTTC. Residues: CASSFQGSYEQYF.

The V and J genes are TRBV11-3 and TRBJ2-7; D remains ambiguous. This CDR3 has 14 residues. The V end was cut by 0 bases, the J end by 6 bases, with 12 bases between. Germline assignment: CDR1 SGHNT and CDR2 YENEEA. CDR3 amino acids: CASSLDSTSGEQYF. CDR3 DNA: TGTGCCAGCAGCTTAGATTCAACCTCGGGCGAGCAGTACTTC.

The CDR3 bases are TGCGCCAGCGGAGGGAGCGGGGATAGCACAGATACGCAGTATTTT. Amino acid sequence: CASGGSGDSTDTQYF. The J gene is TRBJ2-3, the V gene TRBV5-1; 7 positions match TRBD2. CDR1 SGHRS and CDR2 YFSETQ come from the germline V gene. V was pared by 7 bases and J by 0 bases, with 8 bases of the junction left unmatched. The CDR3 runs to 15 residues.